This T cell receptor (beta chain) was captured by sequencing in a study of blood T cell repertoires in COVID-19. Study at large: PBMCs, B-cell-depleted T cells, or T cells were the source of the cDNA or gDNA that made up the material.

The repertoire was sequenced with immunoSEQ multiplex PCR; TCRdb's copy has only in-frame clones and lacks some. Of tens of thousands of clones listed, over 80% are singletons. Specimen: peripheral blood. The receptor's source is a man in his fifties with acute or convalescent COVID-19.

This chain's CDR3 is CASSSGQVGSTIYF. The CDR3 coding sequence is TGTGCCAGCAGCAGCGGACAGGTTGGGAGCACCATATATTTT. This chain connects TRBV13 to TRBJ1-3, with 7 bases aligning to TRBD1. This CDR3 has 14 residues. Germline V gene sequence: CDR1 PRHDT, CDR2 FYEKMQ (reference sequence). With V trimmed by 5 bases and J by 9 bases, 10 bases remained unmatched.